This T cell receptor beta chain was obtained from a study of blood T cell repertoires in COVID-19. The wider study: Samples taken during acute and convalescent COVID-19 were collected in the United States, Italy and Spain.

Germline V gene sequence: CDR1 SGHRS, CDR2 YFSETQ. V shed 7 bases, J shed 3 bases, and the junction held 13 bases outside the gene matches. The CDR3 runs 17 residues. Authors' data handling: It was from reference gene primer amplification that nucleated cell counts were estimated. Produced via immunoSEQ multiplex PCR; TCRdb's table is partial and in-frame only. D and trimming were read from the DNA, whereas the V and J calls and clone size are those reported in that table. The sample gives 150,000 to 200,000 clones, more than 75% of which show up once; around 1.2% is in the top ten. The sequence was collected from a human donor with acute COVID-19. The donor label of this sample is uncertain. The V call is TRBV5-1, the J call TRBJ2-3; 11 bases agree with TRBD2. Specimen: PBMCs or T cells enriched from blood (not recorded which). The chain's CDR3 is CASFPGLAALRTDTQYF. The CDR3 bases are TGCGCCAGCTTCCCGGGACTAGCGGCCCTTCGAACAGATACGCAGTATTTT.